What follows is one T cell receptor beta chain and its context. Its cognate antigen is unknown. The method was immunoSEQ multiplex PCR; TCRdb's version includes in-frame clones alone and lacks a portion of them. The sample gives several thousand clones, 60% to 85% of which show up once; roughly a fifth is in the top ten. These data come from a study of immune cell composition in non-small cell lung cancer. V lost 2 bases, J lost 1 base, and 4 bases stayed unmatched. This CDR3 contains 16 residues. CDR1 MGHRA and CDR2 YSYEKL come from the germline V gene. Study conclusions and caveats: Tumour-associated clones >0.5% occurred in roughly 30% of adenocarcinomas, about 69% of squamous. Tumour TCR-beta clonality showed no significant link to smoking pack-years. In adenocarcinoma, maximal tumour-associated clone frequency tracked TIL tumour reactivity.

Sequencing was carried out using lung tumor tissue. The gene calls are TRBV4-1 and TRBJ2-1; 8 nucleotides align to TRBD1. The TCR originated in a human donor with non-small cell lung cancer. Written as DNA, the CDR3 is TGCGCCAGCAGCCAATTAGGGACAGGATCCTACAATGAGCAGTTCTTC. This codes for CASSQLGTGSYNEQFF.